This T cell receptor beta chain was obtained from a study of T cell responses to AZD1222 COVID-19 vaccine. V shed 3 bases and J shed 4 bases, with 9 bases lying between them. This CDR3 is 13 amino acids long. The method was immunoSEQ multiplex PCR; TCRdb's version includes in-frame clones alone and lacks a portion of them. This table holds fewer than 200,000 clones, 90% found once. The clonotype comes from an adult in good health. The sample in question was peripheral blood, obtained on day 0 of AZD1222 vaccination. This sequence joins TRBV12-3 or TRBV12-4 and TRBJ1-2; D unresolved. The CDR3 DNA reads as TGTGCCAGCAGTTTTGGACGGAGCTATGGCTACACCTTC. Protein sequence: CASSFGRSYGYTF.